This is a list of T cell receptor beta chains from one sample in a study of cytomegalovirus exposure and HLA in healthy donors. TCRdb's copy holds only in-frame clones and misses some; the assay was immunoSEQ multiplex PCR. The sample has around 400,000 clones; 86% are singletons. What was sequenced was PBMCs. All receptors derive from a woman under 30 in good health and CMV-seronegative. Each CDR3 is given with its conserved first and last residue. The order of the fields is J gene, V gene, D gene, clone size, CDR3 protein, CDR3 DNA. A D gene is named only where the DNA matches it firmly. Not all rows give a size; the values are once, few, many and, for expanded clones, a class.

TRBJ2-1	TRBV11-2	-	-	CASSLFPGGSNEQFF	TGTGCCAGCAGCTTATTTCCGGGGGGCAGCAATGAGCAGTTCTTC
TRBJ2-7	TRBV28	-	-	CASSLKAVEQYF	TGTGCCAGCAGTTTAAAGGCGGTCGAGCAGTACTTC
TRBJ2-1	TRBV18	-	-	CASSPPVVSSYNEQFF	TGTGCCAGCTCACCCCCAGTCGTAAGCTCCTACAATGAGCAGTTCTTC
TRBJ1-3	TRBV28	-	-	CASSVSGRGTIYF	TGTGCCAGCAGTGTATCTGGCCGGGGCACCATATATTTT
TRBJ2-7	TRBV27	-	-	CASTPLLF	TGTGCCAGCACCCCCCTACTCTTC
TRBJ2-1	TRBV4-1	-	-	CASSWASGTQNEQFF	TGCGCCAGCAGTTGGGCCTCCGGGACTCAGAATGAGCAGTTCTTC
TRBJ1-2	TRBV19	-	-	CASSSGGDYGYTF	TGTGCCAGTAGTTCGGGGGGAGACTATGGCTACACCTTC
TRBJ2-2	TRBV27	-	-	CASSRRAGLNTGELFF	TGTGCCAGCAGCCGACGGGCGGGATTAAACACCGGGGAGCTGTTTTTT
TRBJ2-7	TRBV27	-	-	CASSFGTRSHEQYF	TGTGCCAGCAGTTTCGGGACTCGCAGCCACGAGCAGTACTTC
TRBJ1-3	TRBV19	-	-	CASSIDGLHSGNTIYF	TGTGCCAGTAGTATAGATGGGCTACACTCTGGAAACACCATATATTTT
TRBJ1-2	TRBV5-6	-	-	CASSLPGKDGYTF	TGTGCCAGCAGCTTACCGGGGAAGGATGGCTACACCTTC
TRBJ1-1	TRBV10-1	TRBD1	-	CASSDYRGTEAFF	TGCGCCAGCAGTGATTACAGGGGGACTGAAGCTTTCTTT
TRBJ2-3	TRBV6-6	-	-	CASSYVNRVRADTQYF	TGTGCCAGCAGTTACGTAAACAGGGTTAGGGCAGATACGCAGTATTTT
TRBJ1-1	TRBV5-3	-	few	CARSLGKRAKSPPFEAFF	TGTGCCAGAAGCTTAGGCAAGCGGGCTAAATCCCCCCCATTTGAAGCTTTCTTT
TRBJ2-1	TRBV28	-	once	CASSLTGVYNEQFF	TGTGCCAGCAGTTTAACGGGGGTCTACAATGAGCAGTTCTTC
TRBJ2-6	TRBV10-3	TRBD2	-	CAISAPIGGTTGANVLTF	TGTGCCATCAGCGCCCCCATCGGCGGGACTACTGGGGCCAACGTCCTGACTTTC
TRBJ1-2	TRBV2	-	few	CASNPRGENYGYTF	TGTGCCAGCAACCCCCGGGGAGAGAACTATGGCTACACCTTC
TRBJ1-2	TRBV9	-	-	CASSPGREGGYTF	TGTGCCAGCAGCCCGGGGAGGGAGGGTGGCTACACCTTC
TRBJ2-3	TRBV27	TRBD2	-	CASSPLLAGGPRDTQYF	TGTGCCAGCAGTCCGTTACTAGCGGGGGGCCCCCGAGATACGCAGTATTTT
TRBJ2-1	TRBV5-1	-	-	CASSFTLGSYNEQFF	TGCGCCAGCAGCTTCACGTTAGGGAGTTACAATGAGCAGTTCTTC
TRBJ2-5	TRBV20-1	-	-	CSAGVPATQYF	TGCAGTGCAGGGGTCCCCGCGACCCAGTACTTC
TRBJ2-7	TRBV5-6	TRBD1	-	CASSFYRGSYEQYF	TGTGCCAGCAGCTTTTACAGGGGTTCCTACGAGCAGTACTTC
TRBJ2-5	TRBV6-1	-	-	CASILRGQETQYF	TGTGCCAGCATACTCAGGGGACAAGAGACCCAGTACTTC
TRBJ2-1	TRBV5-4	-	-	CASLGGPGDEQFF	TGTGCCAGCTTAGGAGGGCCCGGCGATGAGCAGTTCTTC
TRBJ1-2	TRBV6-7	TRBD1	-	CASSTGAYGYTF	TGTGCCAGCAGCACAGGGGCCTATGGCTACACCTTC
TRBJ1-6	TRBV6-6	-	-	CASSPRDFNSPLHF	TGTGCCAGCAGCCCCCGGGACTTTAATTCACCCCTCCACTTT